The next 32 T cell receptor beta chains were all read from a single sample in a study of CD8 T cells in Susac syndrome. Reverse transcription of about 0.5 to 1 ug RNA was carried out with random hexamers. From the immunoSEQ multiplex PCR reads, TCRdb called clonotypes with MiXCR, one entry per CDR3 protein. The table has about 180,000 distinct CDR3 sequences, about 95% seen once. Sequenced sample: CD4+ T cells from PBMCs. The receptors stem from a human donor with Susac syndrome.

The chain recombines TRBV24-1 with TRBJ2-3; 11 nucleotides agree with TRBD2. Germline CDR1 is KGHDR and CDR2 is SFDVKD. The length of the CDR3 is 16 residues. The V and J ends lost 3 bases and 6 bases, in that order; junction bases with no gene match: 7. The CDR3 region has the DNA TGTGCCACCAGTGATGATAGACTAGCGGGATCGGATACGCAGTATTTT. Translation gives CATSDDRLAGSDTQYF.

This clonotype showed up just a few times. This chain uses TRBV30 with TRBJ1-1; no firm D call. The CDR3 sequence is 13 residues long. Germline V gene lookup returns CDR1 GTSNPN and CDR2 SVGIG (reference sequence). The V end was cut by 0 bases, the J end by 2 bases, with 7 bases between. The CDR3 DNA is TGTGCCTGGAGTGTTTCTTCAAACACTGAAGCTTTCTTT. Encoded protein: CAWSVSSNTEAFF.

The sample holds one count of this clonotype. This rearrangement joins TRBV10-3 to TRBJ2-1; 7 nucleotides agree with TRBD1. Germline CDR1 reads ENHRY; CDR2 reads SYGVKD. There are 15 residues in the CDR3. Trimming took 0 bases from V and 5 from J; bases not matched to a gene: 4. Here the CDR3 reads CAISESGQANNEQFF. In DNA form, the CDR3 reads TGTGCCATCAGTGAGTCTGGACAGGCGAACAATGAGCAGTTCTTC.

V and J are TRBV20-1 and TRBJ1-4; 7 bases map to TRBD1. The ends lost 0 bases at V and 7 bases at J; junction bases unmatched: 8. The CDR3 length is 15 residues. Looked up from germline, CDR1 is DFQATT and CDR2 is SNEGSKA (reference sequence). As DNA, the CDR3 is TGCAGTGCTAGAGATCAGGGGGGGCTAGGTGAAAAACTGTTTTTT. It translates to CSARDQGGLGEKLFF.

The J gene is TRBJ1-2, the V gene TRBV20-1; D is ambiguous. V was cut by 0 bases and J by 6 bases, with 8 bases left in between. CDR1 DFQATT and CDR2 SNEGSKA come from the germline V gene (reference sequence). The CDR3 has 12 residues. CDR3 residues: CSARDDDDGYTF. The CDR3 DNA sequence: TGCAGTGCTAGAGATGATGATGATGGCTACACCTTC.

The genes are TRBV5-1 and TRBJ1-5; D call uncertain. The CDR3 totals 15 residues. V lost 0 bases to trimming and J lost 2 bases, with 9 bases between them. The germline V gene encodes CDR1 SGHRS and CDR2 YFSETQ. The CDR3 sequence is CASSLDGDGNQPQHF. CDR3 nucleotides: TGCGCCAGCAGCTTGGACGGGGATGGCAATCAGCCCCAGCATTTT.

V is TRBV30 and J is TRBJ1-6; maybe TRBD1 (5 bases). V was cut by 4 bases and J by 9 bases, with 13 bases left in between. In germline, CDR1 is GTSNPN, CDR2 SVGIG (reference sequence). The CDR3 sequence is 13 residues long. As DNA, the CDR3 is TGTGCCTGGAAGGGGAAGGGTGGTTCACCCCTCCACTTT. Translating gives CAWKGKGGSPLHF.

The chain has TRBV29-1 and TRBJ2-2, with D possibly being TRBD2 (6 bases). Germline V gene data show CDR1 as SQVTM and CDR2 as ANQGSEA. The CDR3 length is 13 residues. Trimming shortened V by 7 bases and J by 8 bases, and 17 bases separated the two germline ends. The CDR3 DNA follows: TGCAGCGCCACGAAGGGAGGCGGGGGGGAGCTGTTTTTT. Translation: CSATKGGGGELFF.

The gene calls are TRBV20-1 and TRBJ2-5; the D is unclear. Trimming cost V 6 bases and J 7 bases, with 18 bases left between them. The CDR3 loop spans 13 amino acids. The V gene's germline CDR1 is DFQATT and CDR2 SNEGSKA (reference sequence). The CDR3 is CSAPTRPSGTQYF. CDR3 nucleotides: TGCAGTGCCCCCACGCGACCCTCCGGGACCCAGTACTTC.

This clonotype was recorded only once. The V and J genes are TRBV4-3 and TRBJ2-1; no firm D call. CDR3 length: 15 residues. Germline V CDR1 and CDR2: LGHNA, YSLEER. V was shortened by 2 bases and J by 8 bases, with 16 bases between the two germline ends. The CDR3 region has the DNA TGCGCCAGCAGCCAATCACACCTAAACAGATATGAGCAGTTCTTC. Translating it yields CASSQSHLNRYEQFF.

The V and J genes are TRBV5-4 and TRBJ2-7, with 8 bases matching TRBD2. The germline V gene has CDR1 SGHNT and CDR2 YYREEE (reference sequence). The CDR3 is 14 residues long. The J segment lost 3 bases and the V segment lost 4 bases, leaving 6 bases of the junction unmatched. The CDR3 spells CASSPGTRFYEQYF. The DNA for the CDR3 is TGTGCCAGCAGCCCCGGGACTAGATTCTACGAGCAGTACTTC.

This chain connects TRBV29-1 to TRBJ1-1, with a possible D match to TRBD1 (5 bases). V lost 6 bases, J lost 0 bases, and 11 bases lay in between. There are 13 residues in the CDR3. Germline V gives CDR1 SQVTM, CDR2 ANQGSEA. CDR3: CSVEQELNTEAFF. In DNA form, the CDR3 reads TGCAGCGTCGAACAGGAGTTGAACACTGAAGCTTTCTTT.

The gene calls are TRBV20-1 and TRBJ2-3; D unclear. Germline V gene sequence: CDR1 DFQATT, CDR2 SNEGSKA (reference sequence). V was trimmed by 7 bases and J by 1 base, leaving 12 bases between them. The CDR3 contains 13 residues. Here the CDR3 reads CSVPLGGTDTQYF. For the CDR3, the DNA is TGCAGTGTACCCCTAGGTGGCACAGATACGCAGTATTTT.

Here the CDR3 reads CASRTGLASGEQYF. CDR3 DNA sequence: TGCGCCAGCAGAACGGGACTAGCAAGTGGCGAGCAGTACTTC. The chain recombines TRBV5-1 with TRBJ2-7, with TRBD2 matching over 9 bases. The germline CDR1 and CDR2 sequences are SGHRS and YFSETQ. Unmatched junction bases numbered 9, after V lost 5 bases and J lost 6 bases. This CDR3 spans 14 amino acids.

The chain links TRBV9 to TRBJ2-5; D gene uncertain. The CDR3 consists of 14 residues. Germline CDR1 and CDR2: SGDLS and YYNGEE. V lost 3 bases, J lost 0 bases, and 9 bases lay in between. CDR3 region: CASSDDLYQETQYF. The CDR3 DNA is TGTGCCAGCAGCGACGACCTATACCAAGAGACCCAGTACTTC.

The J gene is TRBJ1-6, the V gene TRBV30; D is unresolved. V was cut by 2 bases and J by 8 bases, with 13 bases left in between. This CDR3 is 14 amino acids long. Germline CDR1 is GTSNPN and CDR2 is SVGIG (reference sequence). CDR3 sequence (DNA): TGTGCCTGGAGTCAGAGGACGACGGATTCACCCCTCCACTTT. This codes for CAWSQRTTDSPLHF.

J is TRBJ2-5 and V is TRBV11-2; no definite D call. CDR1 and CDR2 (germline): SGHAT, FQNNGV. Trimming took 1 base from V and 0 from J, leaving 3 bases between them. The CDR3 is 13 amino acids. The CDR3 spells CASSLVNQETQYF. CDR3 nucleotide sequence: TGTGCCAGCAGCTTAGTGAACCAAGAGACCCAGTACTTC.

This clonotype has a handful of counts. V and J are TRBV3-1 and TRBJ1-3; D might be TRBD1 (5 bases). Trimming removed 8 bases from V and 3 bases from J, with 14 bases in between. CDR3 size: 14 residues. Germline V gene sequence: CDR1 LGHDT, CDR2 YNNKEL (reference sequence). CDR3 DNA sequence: TGTGCCAGCTCACAAGGGGCGAGTGGAAACACCATATATTTT. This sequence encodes CASSQGASGNTIYF.

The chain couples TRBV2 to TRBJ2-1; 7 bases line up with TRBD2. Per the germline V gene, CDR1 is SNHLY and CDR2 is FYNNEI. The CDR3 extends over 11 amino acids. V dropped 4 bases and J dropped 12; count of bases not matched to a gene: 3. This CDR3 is CASSGGGWQFF. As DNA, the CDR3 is TGTGCCAGCAGTGGGGGGGGTTGGCAGTTCTTC.

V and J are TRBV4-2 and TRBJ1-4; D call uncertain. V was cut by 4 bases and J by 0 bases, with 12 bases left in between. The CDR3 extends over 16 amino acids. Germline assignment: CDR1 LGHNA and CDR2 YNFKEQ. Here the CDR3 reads CASSRLVRPTNEKLFF. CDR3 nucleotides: TGTGCCAGCAGCCGTCTAGTTCGACCAACTAATGAAAAACTGTTTTTT.

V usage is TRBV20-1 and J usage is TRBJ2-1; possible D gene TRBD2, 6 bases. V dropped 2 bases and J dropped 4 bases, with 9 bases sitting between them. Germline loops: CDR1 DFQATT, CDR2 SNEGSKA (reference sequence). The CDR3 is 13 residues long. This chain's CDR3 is CSARLTSYNEQFF. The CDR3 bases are TGCAGTGCTAGATTGACTAGTTACAATGAGCAGTTCTTC.

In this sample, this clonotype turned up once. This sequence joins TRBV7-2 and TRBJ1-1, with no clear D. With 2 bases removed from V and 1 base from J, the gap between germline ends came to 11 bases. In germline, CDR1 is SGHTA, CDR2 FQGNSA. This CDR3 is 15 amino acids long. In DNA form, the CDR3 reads TGTGCCAGCAGCTTATCGGTCTCGCGGAACACTGAAGCTTTCTTT. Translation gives CASSLSVSRNTEAFF. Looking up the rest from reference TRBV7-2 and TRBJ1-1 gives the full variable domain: GAGVSQSPSNKVTEKGKDVELRCDPISGHTALYWYRQSLGQGLEFLIYFQGNSAPDKSGLPSDRFSAERTGGSVSTLTIQRTQQEDSAVYLCASSLSVSRNTEAFFGQGTRLTVV.

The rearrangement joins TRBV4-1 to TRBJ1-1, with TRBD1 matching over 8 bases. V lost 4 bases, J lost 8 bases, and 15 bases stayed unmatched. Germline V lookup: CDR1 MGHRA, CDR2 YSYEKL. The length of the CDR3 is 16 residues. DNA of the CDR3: TGCGCCAGCAGCCGATACGGTGGGCAGGGGGCTTCCGAAGCTTTCTTT. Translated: CASSRYGGQGASEAFF.

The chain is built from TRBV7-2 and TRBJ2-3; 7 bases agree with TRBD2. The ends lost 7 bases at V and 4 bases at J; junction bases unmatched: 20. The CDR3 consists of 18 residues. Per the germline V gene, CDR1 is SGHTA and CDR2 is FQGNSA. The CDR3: CASNQQYGAGDQADTQYF. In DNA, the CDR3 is TGTGCCAGCAACCAACAATATGGGGCGGGAGATCAAGCAGATACGCAGTATTTT.

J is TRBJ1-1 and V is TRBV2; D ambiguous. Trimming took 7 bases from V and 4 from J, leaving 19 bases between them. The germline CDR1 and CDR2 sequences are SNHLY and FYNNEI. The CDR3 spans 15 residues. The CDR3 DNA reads TGTGCCAGCACCCAGTCGTGGGGTGAGGGCACTGAAGCTTTCTTT. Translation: CASTQSWGEGTEAFF.

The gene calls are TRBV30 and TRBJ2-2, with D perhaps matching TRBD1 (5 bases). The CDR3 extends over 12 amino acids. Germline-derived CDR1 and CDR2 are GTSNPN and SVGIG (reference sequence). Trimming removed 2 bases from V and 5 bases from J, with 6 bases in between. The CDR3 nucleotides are TGTGCCTGGAGTTCAGGGACCGGGGAGCTGTTTTTT. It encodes CAWSSGTGELFF.

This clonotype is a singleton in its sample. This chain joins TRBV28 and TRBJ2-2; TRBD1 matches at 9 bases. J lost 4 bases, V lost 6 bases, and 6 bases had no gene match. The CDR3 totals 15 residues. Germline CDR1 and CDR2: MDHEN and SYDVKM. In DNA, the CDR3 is TGTGCCAGCAGGGGACAGGGCTTCGGCACCGGGGAGCTGTTTTTT. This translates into CASRGQGFGTGELFF.

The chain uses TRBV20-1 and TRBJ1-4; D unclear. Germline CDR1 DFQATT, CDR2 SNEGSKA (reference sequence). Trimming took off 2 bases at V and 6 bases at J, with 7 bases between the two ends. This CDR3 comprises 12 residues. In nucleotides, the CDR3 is TGCAGTGCTAGATCCCCGGATGAAAAACTGTTTTTT. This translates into CSARSPDEKLFF.

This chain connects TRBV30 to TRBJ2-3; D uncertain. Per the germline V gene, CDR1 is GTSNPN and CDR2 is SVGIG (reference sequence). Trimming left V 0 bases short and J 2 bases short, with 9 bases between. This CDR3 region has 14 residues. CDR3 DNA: TGTGCCTGGAGTGTAATGGTCACCACAGATACGCAGTATTTT. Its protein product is CAWSVMVTTDTQYF.

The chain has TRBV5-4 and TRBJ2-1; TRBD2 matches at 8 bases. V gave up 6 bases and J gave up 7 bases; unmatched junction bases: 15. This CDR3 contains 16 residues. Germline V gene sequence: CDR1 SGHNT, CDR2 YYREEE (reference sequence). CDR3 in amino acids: CASTPGGSGGINEQFF. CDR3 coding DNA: TGTGCCAGCACTCCCGGGGGAAGCGGGGGAATTAATGAGCAGTTCTTC.

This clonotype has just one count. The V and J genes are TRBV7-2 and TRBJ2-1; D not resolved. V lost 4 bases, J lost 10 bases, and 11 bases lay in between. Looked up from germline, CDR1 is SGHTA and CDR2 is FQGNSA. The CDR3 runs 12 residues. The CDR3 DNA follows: TGTGCCAGCAGCTCCGACACGAAGGAGCAGTTCTTC. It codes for CASSSDTKEQFF.

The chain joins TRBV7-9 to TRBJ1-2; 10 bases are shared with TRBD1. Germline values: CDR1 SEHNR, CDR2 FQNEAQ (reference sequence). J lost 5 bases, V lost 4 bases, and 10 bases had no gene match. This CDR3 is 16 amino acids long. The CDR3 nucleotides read TGTGCCAGCAGCTCCCGGGACAGGGGTGGGATATATGGCTACACCTTC. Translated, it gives CASSSRDRGGIYGYTF.